The rows below give T cell receptor beta chains drawn from one sample of a study of T cell responses to AZD1222 COVID-19 vaccine. Some clones are missing from TCRdb's copy, which holds only in-frame ones; the method was immunoSEQ multiplex PCR. The table shows approximately 110,000 clones, with roughly nine tenths occurring only once. Specimen: peripheral blood, collected 28 days after the second AZD1222 dose. The receptors were gathered from an adult who received the AZD1222 COVID-19 vaccine. CDR3s leave out the opening cysteine and the closing phenylalanine or tryptophan.

length	J	V	CDR3
13	TRBJ2-7	TRBV10-3	AISDSGTAPYEQY
12	TRBJ1-1	TRBV18	ASTPTVANTEAF
12	TRBJ1-2	TRBV18	ASSPDAGGYGYT
14	TRBJ1-1	TRBV6-2/TRBV6-3	ASSYSWTGLNTEAF
13	TRBJ1-3	TRBV7-2	ASSPGTIAGNTIY
15	TRBJ2-4	TRBV27	ASSNLGGDSAKNIQY
15	TRBJ1-1	TRBV4-3	ASSQDGRQGGNTEAF
11	TRBJ1-2	TRBV5-1	ASSSGGAGGYT
12	TRBJ2-7	TRBV28	ASTLRTGVHEQY
13	TRBJ2-5	TRBV7-2	ASSYADHPQETQY
16	TRBJ1-6	TRBV19	ASSMTREASSYNSPLH